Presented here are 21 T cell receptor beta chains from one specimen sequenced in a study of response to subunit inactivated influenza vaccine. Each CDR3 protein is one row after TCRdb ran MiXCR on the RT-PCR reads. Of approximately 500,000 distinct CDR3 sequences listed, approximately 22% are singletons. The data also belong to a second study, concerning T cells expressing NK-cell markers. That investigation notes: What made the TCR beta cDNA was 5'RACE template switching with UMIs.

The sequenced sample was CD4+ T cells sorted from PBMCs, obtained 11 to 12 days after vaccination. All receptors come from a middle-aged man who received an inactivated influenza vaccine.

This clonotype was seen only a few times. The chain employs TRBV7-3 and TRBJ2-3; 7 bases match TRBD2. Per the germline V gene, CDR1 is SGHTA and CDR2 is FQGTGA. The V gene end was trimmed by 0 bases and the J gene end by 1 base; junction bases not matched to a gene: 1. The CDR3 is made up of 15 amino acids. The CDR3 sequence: CASSLTGLRTDTQYF. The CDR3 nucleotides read TGTGCCAGCAGCTTAACGGGACTACGCACAGATACGCAGTATTTT.

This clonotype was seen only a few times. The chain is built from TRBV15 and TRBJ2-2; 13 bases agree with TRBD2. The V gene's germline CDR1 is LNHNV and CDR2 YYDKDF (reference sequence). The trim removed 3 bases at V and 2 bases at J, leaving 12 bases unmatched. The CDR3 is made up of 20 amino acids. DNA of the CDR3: TGTGCCACCAGCAGCCCCAGTTGGGGACTAGCGGGACTTAACACCGGGGAGCTGTTTTTT. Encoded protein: CATSSPSWGLAGLNTGELFF.

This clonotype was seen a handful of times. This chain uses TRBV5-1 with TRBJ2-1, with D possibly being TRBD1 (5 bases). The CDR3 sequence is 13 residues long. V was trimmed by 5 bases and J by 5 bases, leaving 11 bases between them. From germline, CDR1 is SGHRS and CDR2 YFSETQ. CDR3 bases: TGCGCCAGCAGATTTGACAGAAACAATGAGCAGTTCTTC. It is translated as CASRFDRNNEQFF.

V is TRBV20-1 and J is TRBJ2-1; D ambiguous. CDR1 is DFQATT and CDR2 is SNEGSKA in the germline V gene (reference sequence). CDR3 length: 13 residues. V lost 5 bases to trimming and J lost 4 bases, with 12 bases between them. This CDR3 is CSALRVLYNEQFF. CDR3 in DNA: TGCAGTGCTCTTCGGGTGTTATACAATGAGCAGTTCTTC.

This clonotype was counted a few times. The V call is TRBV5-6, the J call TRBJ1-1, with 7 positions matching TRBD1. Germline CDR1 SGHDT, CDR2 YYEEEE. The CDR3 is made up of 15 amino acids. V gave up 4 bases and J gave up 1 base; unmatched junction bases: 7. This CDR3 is CASSRYWTGNTEAFF. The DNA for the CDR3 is TGTGCCAGCAGCCGCTATTGGACAGGGAACACTGAAGCTTTCTTT.

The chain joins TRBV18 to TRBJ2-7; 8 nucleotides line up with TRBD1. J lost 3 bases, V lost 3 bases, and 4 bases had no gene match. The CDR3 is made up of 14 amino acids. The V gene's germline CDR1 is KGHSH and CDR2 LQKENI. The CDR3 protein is CASSPTTGGYEQYF. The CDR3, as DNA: TGTGCCAGCTCACCGACCACAGGGGGCTACGAGCAGTACTTC.

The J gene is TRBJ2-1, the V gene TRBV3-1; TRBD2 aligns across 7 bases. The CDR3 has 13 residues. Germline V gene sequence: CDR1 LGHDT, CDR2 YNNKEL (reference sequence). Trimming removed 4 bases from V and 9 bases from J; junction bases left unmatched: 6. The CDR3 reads CASSLPGTTEQFF. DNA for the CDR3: TGTGCCAGCAGCCTTCCTGGGACTACTGAGCAGTTCTTC.

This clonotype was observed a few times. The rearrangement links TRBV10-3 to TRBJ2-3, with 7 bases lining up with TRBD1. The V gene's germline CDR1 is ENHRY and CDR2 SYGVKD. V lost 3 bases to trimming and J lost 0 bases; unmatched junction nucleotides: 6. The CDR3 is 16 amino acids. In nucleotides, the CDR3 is TGTGCCATCAGTGATGGGGGACAGCTAAGCACAGATACGCAGTATTTT. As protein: CAISDGGQLSTDTQYF.

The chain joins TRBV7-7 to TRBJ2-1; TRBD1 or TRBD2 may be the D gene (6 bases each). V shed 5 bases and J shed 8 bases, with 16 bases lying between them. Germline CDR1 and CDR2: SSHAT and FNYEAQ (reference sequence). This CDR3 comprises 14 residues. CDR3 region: CASSTPGGWDEQFF. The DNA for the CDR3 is TGTGCCAGCAGCACCCCCGGGGGCTGGGATGAGCAGTTCTTC.

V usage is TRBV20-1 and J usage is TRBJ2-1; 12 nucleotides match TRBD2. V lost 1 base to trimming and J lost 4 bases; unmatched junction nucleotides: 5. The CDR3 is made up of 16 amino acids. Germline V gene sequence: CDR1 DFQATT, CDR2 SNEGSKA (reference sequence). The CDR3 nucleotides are TGCAGTGCTAGAGGATTCCTAGCGGGAGGGTACAATGAGCAGTTCTTC. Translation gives CSARGFLAGGYNEQFF.

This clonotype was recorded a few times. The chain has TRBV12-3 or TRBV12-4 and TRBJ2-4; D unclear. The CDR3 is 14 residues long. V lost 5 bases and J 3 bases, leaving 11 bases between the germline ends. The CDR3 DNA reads TGTGCCAGCAGTCCGCTACTGGTCAAAAACATTCAGTACTTC. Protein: CASSPLLVKNIQYF.

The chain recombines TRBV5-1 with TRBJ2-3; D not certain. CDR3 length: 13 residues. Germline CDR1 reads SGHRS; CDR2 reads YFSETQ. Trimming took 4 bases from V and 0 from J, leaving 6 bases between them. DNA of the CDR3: TGCGCCAGCAGCGCGGCAAGCACAGATACGCAGTATTTT. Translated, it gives CASSAASTDTQYF. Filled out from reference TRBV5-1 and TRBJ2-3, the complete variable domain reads KAGVTQTPRYLIKTRGQQVTLSCSPISGHRSVSWYQQTPGQGLQFLFEYFSETQRNKGNFPGRFSGRQFSNSRSEMNVSTLELGDSALYLCASSAASTDTQYFGPGTRLTVL.

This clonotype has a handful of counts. CDR3 amino acids: CASSVVASNEQFF. Written as DNA, the CDR3 is TGTGCCAGCAGCGTAGTAGCGAGTAATGAGCAGTTCTTC. The rearrangement links TRBV9 to TRBJ2-1; possible D gene TRBD2, 5 bases. In germline, CDR1 is SGDLS, CDR2 YYNGEE. The V and J ends lost 0 bases and 7 bases respectively, with 8 bases between them. This CDR3 is 13 amino acids long.

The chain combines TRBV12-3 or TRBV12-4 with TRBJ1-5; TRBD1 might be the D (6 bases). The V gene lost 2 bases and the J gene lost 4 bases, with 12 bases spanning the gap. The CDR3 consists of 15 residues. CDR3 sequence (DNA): TGTGCCAGCAGTTTACACAGGGCAGGGAATCAGCCCCAGCATTTT. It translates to CASSLHRAGNQPQHF.

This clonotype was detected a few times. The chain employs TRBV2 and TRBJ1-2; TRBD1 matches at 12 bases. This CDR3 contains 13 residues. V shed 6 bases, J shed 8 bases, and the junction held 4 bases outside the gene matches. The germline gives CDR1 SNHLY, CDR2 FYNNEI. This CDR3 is CASSGDRGPGYTF. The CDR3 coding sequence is TGTGCCAGCAGCGGGGACAGGGGGCCCGGCTACACCTTC.

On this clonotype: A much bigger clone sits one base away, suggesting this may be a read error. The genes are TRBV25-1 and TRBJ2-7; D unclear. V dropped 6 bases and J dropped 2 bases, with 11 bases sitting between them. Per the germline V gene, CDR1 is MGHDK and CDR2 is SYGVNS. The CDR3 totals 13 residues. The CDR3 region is CASRVIHPYEQYF. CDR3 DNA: TGTGCCAGCAGAGTTATCCACCCCTACGAGCAGTACTTC.

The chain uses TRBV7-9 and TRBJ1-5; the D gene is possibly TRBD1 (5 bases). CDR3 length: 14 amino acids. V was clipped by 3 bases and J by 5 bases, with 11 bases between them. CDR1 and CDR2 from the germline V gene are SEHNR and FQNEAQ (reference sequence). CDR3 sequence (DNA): TGTGCCAGCAGCTTTGGGGGGATCGATCAGCCCCAGCATTTT. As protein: CASSFGGIDQPQHF.

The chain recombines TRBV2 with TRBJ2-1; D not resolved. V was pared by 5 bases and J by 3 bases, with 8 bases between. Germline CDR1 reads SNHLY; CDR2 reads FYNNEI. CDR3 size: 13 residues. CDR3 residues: CASSKGNYNEQFF. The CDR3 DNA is TGTGCCAGCAGTAAGGGAAACTACAATGAGCAGTTCTTC.

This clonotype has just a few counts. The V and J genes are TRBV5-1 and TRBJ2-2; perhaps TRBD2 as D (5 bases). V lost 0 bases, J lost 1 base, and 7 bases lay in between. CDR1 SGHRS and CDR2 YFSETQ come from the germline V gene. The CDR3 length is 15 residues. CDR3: CASSLDGLNTGELFF. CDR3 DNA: TGCGCCAGCAGCTTGGACGGACTGAACACCGGGGAGCTGTTTTTT.

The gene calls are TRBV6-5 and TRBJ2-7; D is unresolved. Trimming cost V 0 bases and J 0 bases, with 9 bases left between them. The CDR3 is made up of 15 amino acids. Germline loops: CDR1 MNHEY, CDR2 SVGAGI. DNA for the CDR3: TGTGCCAGCAGTTACTCGTCCGAAGCCTCCTACGAGCAGTACTTC. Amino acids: CASSYSSEASYEQYF.

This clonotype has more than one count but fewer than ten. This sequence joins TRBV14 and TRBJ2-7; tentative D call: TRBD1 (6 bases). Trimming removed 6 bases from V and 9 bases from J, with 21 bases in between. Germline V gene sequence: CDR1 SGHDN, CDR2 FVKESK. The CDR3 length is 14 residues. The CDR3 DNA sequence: TGTGCCAGCAGAGAACAGGGCACCGTTACTGTGCAGTACTTC. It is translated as CASREQGTVTVQYF.